Listed below are T cell receptor beta chains from one sample, sequenced in a study of siplizumab effects on memory and regulatory T cells. Clones were sequenced by immunoSEQ multiplex PCR, and TCRdb holds only the in-frame ones, with some missing. The top ten hold around 0.031% of the sample, which has about 91,000 clones, approximately 96% seen once. Sequencing was done on a sample of naive CD4+ T cells sorted from blood. The receptor set was obtained from a human donor in good health. Each CDR3 is given with its conserved first and last residue. The D gene is left open where the match is weak. Clone size is shown for a subset of rows, as once, few, many or a class of expanded clone.

D,V,J,size,DNA,CDR3
TRBD1,TRBV2,TRBJ1-6,.,TGTGCCAGTCATTCCGCCGGGACAGTTAGCTCACCCCTCCACTTT,CASHSAGTVSSPLHF
TRBD1,TRBV19,TRBJ2-7,.,TGTGCCAGTAGTATAGATCGTTGGACAGGGTACTACGAGCAGTACTTC,CASSIDRWTGYYEQYF
.,TRBV21-1,TRBJ1-5,.,TGTGCCAGCAGAGATATGGGACACTATTATGGGGGCAATCAGCCCCAGCATTTT,CASRDMGHYYGGNQPQHF
.,TRBV9,TRBJ1-3,.,TGTGCCAGCAGCGTAGATGATTACTCTGGAAACACCATATATTTT,CASSVDDYSGNTIYF
.,TRBV28,TRBJ1-2,.,TGTGCCAGCAGACACCCGACAGGAGCGAACTATGGCTACACCTTC,CASRHPTGANYGYTF
.,TRBV7-4,TRBJ2-7,.,TGTGCCAGCAGCTTAGCGACAGACAGAACCTACGAGCAGTACTTC,CASSLATDRTYEQYF
TRBD1,TRBV6-5,TRBJ2-2,.,TGTGCCAGCAGTTATGGGGGACAGACGAACACCGGGGAGCTGTTTTTT,CASSYGGQTNTGELFF
TRBD2,TRBV5-1,TRBJ2-1,.,TGCGCCAGCAGCTTTGGGACTAGCTACAATGAGCAGTTCTTC,CASSFGTSYNEQFF
TRBD1,TRBV9,TRBJ1-2,.,TGTGCCAGCAGCGTGGGGACAGATTATGGCTACACCTTC,CASSVGTDYGYTF
.,TRBV5-6,TRBJ1-1,.,TGTGCCAGCAGCCCCCCCAAGCTGATGAACACTGAAGCTTTCTTT,CASSPPKLMNTEAFF
.,TRBV7-9,TRBJ2-3,.,TGTGCCAGCAGCTTGGGGACCCTAAGCACAGATACGCAGTATTTT,CASSLGTLSTDTQYF
TRBD2,TRBV9,TRBJ2-2,.,TGTGCCAGCAGCGTACGGCGGGGGGCGTCGGCCGGGGAGCTGTTTTTT,CASSVRRGASAGELFF
TRBD1,TRBV5-6,TRBJ1-2,.,TGTGCCAGCAGCCAGACAGGGGGCTATGGCTACACCTTC,CASSQTGGYGYTF
.,TRBV7-2,TRBJ2-7,.,TGTGCCAGCAGCTTGACCAGGACCTACGAGCAGTACTTC,CASSLTRTYEQYF
.,TRBV30,TRBJ1-1,.,TGTGCCTGGAGTGCAGTGATTACTGAAGCTTTCTTT,CAWSAVITEAFF
.,TRBV6-1,TRBJ1-5,.,TGTGCCAGCAGTGAAAAGTTACAGGTTTATAGCAATCAGCCCCAGCATTTT,CASSEKLQVYSNQPQHF
TRBD1,TRBV27,TRBJ2-7,.,TGTGCCAGCAGCGGGATCCTCCCGGACAGGGGGCACGAGCAGTACTTC,CASSGILPDRGHEQYF
TRBD2,TRBV15,TRBJ2-1,.,TGTGCCACCGAACGCGGGACTAGCGTATACAATGAGCAGTTCTTC,CATERGTSVYNEQFF
.,TRBV27,TRBJ2-7,once,TGTGCCAGCAGTTCGTCCCCCGACGGGGGCAAGTACGAGCAGTACTTC,CASSSSPDGGKYEQYF
.,TRBV6-1,TRBJ2-1,.,TGTGCCAGCAGTGAAGAGGTGGGGGCCCCCTACAATGAGCAGTTCTTC,CASSEEVGAPYNEQFF
TRBD1,TRBV25-1,TRBJ1-4,.,TGTGCCAGCAGTGAATCCCGGGACAGAGAAAAACTGTTTTTT,CASSESRDREKLFF